A selection of T cell receptor beta chains follows, all from one sample in a study of blood T cell repertoires in COVID-19. TCRdb keeps only in-frame clones here, not all; method: immunoSEQ multiplex PCR. The sample lists 200,000 to 300,000 clones; roughly 85% were seen once. What was sequenced was peripheral blood. These receptors all come from a man aged 45-65 years with COVID-19, enrolled during active disease. Both conserved end residues are part of each CDR3. A D gene is named only where the DNA matches it firmly. Rows give clone size only sometimes, using once, few, many, or a class for an expanded clone.

clone size: .
J gene: TRBJ1-5
D gene: TRBD1
V gene: TRBV30
CDR3 DNA: TGTGCCTGGAGTGTACAAGGGCAGGGGGCCCAGCCCCAGCATTTT
CDR3 protein: CAWSVQGQGAQPQHF

clone size: .
J gene: TRBJ2-5
D gene: TRBD2
V gene: TRBV11-2
CDR3 DNA: TGTGCCAGCAGCTTAGGGGTGATAGCGGGACAAGAGACCCAGTACTTC
CDR3 protein: CASSLGVIAGQETQYF

clone size: many
J gene: TRBJ1-3
D gene: TRBD1
V gene: TRBV6-5
CDR3 DNA: TGTGCCAGCAGTTACTCGGAGGGGGCATTGAACACCATATATTTT
CDR3 protein: CASSYSEGALNTIYF

clone size: many
J gene: TRBJ1-2
D gene: .
V gene: TRBV7-9
CDR3 DNA: TGTGCCAGCAGCTCGGCAGGGGTGTGGCCTAACTATGGCTACACCTTC
CDR3 protein: CASSSAGVWPNYGYTF

clone size: once
J gene: TRBJ2-7
D gene: .
V gene: TRBV5-1
CDR3 DNA: TGCGCCAGCAGCTTGTCTGGAGGAGACTACGAGCAGTACTTC
CDR3 protein: CASSLSGGDYEQYF

clone size: .
J gene: TRBJ2-6
D gene: .
V gene: TRBV20-1
CDR3 DNA: TGCAGTGCAAGTAGGGGGAGTGGGGCCAACGTCCTGACTTTC
CDR3 protein: CSASRGSGANVLTF

clone size: .
J gene: TRBJ2-1
D gene: TRBD2
V gene: TRBV11-2
CDR3 DNA: TGTGCCAGCAGCTTAGCCGGGACTAGCTTGCGGGTCAATGAGCAGTTCTTC
CDR3 protein: CASSLAGTSLRVNEQFF

clone size: .
J gene: TRBJ2-2
D gene: .
V gene: TRBV24-1
CDR3 DNA: TGTGCCACCAGTGAGGCCACCGGGGAGCTGTTTTTT
CDR3 protein: CATSEATGELFF

clone size: .
J gene: TRBJ1-5
D gene: TRBD1
V gene: TRBV15
CDR3 DNA: TGTGCCACCAGATTAGCACCCAACAGGGGGCTGATGTTTCAGCCCCAGCATTTT
CDR3 protein: CATRLAPNRGLMFQPQHF

clone size: .
J gene: TRBJ2-2
D gene: .
V gene: TRBV24-1
CDR3 DNA: TGTGCCACCAGCACAAGGGGTCCCCCGAACACCGGGGAGCTGTTTTTT
CDR3 protein: CATSTRGPPNTGELFF

clone size: .
J gene: TRBJ1-1
D gene: .
V gene: TRBV12-3/TRBV12-4
CDR3 DNA: TGTGCCAGCAGTTTCACAGTGACTGAAGCTTTCTTT
CDR3 protein: CASSFTVTEAFF

clone size: .
J gene: TRBJ2-7
D gene: .
V gene: TRBV7-9
CDR3 DNA: TGTGCCAGCAGCTTAGTCCAGAACTCCTACGAGCAGTACTTC
CDR3 protein: CASSLVQNSYEQYF

clone size: .
J gene: TRBJ2-7
D gene: TRBD1
V gene: TRBV3-1/TRBV3-2
CDR3 DNA: TGTGCCAGCAGCCAAGGGACAGGGGCCTACGAGCAGTACTTC
CDR3 protein: CASSQGTGAYEQYF

clone size: .
J gene: TRBJ2-3
D gene: .
V gene: TRBV30
CDR3 DNA: TGTGCCTGGACGGGGCGGGGGCGCACAGATACGCAGTATTTT
CDR3 protein: CAWTGRGRTDTQYF